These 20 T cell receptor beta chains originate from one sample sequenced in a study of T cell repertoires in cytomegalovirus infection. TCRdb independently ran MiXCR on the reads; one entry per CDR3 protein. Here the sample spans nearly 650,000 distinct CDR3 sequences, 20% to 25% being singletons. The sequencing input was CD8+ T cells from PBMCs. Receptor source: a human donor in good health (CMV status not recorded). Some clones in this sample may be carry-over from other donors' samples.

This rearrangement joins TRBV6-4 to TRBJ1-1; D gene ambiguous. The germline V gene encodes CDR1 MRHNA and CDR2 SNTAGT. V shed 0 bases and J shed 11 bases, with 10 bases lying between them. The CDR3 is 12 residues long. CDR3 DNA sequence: TGTGCCAGCAGTGACTCTGGGTCTCGGGCTTTCTTT. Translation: CASSDSGSRAFF.

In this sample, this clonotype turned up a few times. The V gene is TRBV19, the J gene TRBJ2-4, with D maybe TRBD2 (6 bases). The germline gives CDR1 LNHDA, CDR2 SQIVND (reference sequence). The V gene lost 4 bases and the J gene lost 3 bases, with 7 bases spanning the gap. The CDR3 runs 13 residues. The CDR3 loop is CASSKAGKNIQYF. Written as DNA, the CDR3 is TGTGCCAGTAGTAAAGCGGGCAAAAACATTCAGTACTTC.

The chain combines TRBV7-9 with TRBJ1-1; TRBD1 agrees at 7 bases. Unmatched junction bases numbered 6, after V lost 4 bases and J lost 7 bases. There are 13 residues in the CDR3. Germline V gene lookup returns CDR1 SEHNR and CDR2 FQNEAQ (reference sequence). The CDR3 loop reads CASSYYRGDEAFF. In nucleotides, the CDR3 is TGTGCCAGCAGCTATTACAGGGGCGATGAAGCTTTCTTT.

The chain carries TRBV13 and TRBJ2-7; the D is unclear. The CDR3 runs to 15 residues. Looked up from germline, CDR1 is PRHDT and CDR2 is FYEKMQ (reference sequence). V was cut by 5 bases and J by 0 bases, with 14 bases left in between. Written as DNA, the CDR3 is TGTGCCAGCAGCCCGGGCCCTTTGGGCTCCTACGAGCAGTACGTC. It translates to CASSPGPLGSYEQYV.

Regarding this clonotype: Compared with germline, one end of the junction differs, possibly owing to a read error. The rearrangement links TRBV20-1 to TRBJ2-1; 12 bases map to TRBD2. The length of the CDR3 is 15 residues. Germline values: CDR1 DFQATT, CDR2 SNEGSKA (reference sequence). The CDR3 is CGAQLAGGGYNEQFF. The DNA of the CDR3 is TGCGGTGCGCAGCTAGCGGGGGGGGGTTACAATGAGCAGTTCTTC.

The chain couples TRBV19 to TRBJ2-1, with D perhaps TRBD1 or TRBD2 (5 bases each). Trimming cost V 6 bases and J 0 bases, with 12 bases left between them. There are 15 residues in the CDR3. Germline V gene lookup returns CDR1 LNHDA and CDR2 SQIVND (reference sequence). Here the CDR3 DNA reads TGTGCCAGTAGCCACTCAGGGAGCTCCTACAATGAGCAGTTCTTC. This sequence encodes CASSHSGSSYNEQFF.

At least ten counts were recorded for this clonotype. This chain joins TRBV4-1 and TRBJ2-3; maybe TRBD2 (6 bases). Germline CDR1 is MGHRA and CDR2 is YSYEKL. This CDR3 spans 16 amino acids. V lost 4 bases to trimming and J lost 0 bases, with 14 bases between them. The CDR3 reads CASSLGRQASTDTQYF. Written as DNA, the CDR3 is TGCGCCAGCAGCCTGGGGAGGCAGGCGAGCACAGATACGCAGTATTTT.

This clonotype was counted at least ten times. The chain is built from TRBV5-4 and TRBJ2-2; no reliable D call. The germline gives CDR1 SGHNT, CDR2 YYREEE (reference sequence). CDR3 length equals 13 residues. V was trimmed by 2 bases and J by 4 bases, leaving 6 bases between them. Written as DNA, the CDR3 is TGTGCCAGCAGCTTAGAAGGCACCGGGGAGCTGTTTTTT. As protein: CASSLEGTGELFF.

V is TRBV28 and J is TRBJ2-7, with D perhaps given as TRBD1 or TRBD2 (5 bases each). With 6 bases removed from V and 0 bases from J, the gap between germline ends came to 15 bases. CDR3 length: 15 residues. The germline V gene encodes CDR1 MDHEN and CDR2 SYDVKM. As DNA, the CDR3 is TGTGCCAGCAGCCTCGCGAGGGGAAGCTCCTACGAGCAGTACGTC. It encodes CASSLARGSSYEQYV.

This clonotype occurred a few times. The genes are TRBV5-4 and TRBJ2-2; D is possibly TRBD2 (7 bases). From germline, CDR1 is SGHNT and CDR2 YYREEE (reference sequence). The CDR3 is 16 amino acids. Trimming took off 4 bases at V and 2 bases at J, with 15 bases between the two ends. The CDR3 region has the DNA TGTGCCAGCAGCGACGACGGGGGGCCTAACACCGGGGAGCTGTTTTTT. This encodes CASSDDGGPNTGELFF.

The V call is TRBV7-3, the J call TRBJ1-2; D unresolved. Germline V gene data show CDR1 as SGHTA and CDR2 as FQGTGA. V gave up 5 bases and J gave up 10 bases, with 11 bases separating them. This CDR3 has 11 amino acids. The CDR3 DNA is TGTGCCAGCAGCGCAGGAGACGTCTACACCTTC. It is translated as CASSAGDVYTF.

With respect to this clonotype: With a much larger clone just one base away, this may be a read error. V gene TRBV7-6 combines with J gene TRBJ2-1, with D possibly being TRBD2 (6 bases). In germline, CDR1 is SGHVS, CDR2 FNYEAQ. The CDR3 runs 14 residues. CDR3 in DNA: TGTGTCAGCAGCCCCGGGACTTCTTACAATGAGCAGTTCTTC. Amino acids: CVSSPGTSYNEQFF.

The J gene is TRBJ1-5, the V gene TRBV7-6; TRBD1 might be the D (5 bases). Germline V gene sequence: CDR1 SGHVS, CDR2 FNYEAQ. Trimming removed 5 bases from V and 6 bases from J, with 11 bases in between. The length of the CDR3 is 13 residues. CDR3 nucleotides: TGTGCCAGCAGCGTCTCAGGGTTTCAGCCCCAGCATTTT. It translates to CASSVSGFQPQHF.

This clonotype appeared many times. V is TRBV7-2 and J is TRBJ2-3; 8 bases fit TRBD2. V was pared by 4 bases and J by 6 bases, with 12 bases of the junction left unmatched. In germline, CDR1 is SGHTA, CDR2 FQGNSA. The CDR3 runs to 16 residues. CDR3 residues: CASSSIAGQFGDTQYF. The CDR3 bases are TGTGCCAGCAGCTCAATAGCGGGGCAATTCGGGGATACGCAGTATTTT.

The CDR3 loop is CAIRTGEVDEQFF. CDR3 coding DNA: TGTGCCATCAGAACAGGGGAAGTTGATGAGCAGTTCTTC. The genes are TRBV10-3 and TRBJ2-1, with 7 bases lining up with TRBD1. The V and J ends lost 6 bases and 8 bases, in that order; junction bases with no gene match: 7. The CDR3 extends over 13 amino acids. Germline-derived CDR1 and CDR2 are ENHRY and SYGVKD.

CDR3 region: CASSHRDRRADGYTF. The CDR3 DNA sequence: TGTGCCAGCAGCCACCGGGACAGGAGAGCGGATGGCTACACCTTC. This rearrangement joins TRBV5-5 to TRBJ1-2, with 8 bases matching TRBD1. Germline values: CDR1 SGHKS, CDR2 YYEKEE (reference sequence). V shed 4 bases, J shed 6 bases, and the junction held 11 bases outside the gene matches. This CDR3 spans 15 amino acids.

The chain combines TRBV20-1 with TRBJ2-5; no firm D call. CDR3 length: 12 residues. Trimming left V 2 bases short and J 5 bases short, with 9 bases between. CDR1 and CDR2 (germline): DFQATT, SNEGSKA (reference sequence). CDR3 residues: CSARSPFETQYF. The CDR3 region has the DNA TGCAGTGCTAGATCCCCGTTTGAGACCCAGTACTTC.

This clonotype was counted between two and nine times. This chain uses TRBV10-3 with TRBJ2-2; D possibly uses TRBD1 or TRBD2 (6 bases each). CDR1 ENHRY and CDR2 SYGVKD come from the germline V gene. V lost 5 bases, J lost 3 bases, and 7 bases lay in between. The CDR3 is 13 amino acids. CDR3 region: CAISRGDTGELFF. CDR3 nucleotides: TGTGCCATCAGTAGGGGGGACACCGGGGAGCTGTTTTTT.

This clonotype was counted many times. The CDR3 DNA reads as TGTGCCAGCAGTGATACGCAGTTTAGAGCTTTCTTT. Its translation: CASSDTQFRAFF. The chain joins TRBV25-1 to TRBJ1-1; D is ambiguous. V lost 3 bases, J lost 10 bases, and 12 bases lay in between. The CDR3 length is 12 residues. Germline V lookup: CDR1 MGHDK, CDR2 SYGVNS.

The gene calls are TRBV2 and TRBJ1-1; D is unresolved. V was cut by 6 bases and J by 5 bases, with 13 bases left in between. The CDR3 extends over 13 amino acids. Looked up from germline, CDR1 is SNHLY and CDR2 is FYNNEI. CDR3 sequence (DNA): TGTGCCAGCAGCGAGGTCGGCCGGACTGAAGCTTTCTTT. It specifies CASSEVGRTEAFF.